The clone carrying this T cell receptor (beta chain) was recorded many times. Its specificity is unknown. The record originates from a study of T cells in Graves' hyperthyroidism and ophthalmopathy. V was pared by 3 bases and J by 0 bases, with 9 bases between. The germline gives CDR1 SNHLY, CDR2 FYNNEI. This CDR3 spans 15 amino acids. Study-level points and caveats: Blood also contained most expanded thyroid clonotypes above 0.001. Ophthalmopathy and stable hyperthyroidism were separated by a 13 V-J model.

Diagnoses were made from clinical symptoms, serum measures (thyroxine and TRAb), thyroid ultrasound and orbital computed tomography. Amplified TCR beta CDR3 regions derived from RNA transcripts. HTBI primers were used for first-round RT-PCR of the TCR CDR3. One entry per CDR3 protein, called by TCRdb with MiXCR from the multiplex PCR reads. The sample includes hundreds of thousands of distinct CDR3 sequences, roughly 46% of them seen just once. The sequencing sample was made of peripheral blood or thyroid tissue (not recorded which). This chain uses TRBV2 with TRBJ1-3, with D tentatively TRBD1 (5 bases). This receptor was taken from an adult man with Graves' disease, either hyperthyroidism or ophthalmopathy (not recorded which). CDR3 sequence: CASSDRGTSGNTIYF. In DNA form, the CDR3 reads TGTGCCAGCAGTGATCGGGGCACCTCTGGAAACACCATATATTTT.